This TCR beta chain was documented in a study of CD8+ T cells in alopecia areata. Study information: The authors scored treated patients' severity by affected scalp percentage.

Treatment in this sample: oral pan-JAK inhibitor, 5-10 mg twice daily. The CDR3 sequence is 16 residues long. Germline V CDR1 and CDR2: SNHLY, FYNNEI. V lost 6 bases and J lost 2; bases outside the gene matches: 2. Following RNA extraction, reverse transcription yielded cDNA that acted as the sequencing template. This table comes from immunoSEQ multiplex PCR, and its TCRdb copy is limited to in-frame clones, with some not included. The table records under 150,000 clones, over 60% of them present only once. V usage is TRBV2 and J usage is TRBJ2-6; 12 bases fit TRBD1. The sequence derives from a human donor with alopecia areata. Sequenced material: CD4+ T cells sorted from blood, taken at week 4, from a patient treated with tofacitinib. The CDR3 sequence is CASSGTGGAGANVLTF. The CDR3 bases are TGTGCCAGCAGCGGGACAGGGGGCGCTGGGGCCAACGTCCTGACTTTC.